These 29 T cell receptor beta chains were all obtained from the same sample, sequenced in a study of blood T cell repertoires in COVID-19. Here immunoSEQ multiplex PCR was the method, and the copy in TCRdb shows in-frame clones only, minus some. The sample lists some 190,000 clones, less than 85% occurring once. The source material was PBMCs or T cells enriched from blood (not recorded which). The receptors here all came from a woman under 40 who had recovered from COVID-19.

The rearrangement uses TRBV15 and TRBJ2-5; 13 positions agree with TRBD2. This CDR3 has 18 amino acids. Per germline, CDR1 LNHNV and CDR2 YYDKDF (reference sequence). J lost 3 bases, V lost 1 base, and 8 bases had no gene match. CDR3 nucleotide sequence: TGTGCCACCAGCAGAGTGGGGACTAGCGGGGTGGGAGAAGAGACCCAGTACTTC. This codes for CATSRVGTSGVGEETQYF.

J is TRBJ2-5 and V is TRBV18, with D perhaps TRBD2 (5 bases). CDR3 length equals 14 residues. Deletions cut 3 bases from V and 4 bases from J, with 12 bases between. The germline CDR1 and CDR2 sequences are KGHSH and LQKENI. CDR3 protein: CASSPVGDRETQYF. The DNA for the CDR3 is TGTGCCAGCTCACCTGTGGGAGATAGAGAGACCCAGTACTTC. Full variable domain (remainder filled in from reference TRBV18 and TRBJ2-5): NAGVMQNPRHLVRRRGQEARLRCSPMKGHSHVYWYRQLPEEGLKFMVYLQKENIIDESGMPKERFSAEFPKEGPSILRIQQVVRGDSAAYFCASSPVGDRETQYFGPGTRLLVL.

The sample holds one count of this clone. The rearrangement joins TRBV9 to TRBJ1-2; 7 bases fit TRBD1. The CDR3 is 13 amino acids. With 3 bases clipped from V and 4 bases from J, the junction kept 3 bases outside the gene matches. Germline V CDR1 and CDR2: SGDLS, YYNGEE. As DNA, the CDR3 is TGTGCCAGCAGCGCTGGGACAGCCTATGGCTACACCTTC. The encoded protein is CASSAGTAYGYTF.

The V and J genes are TRBV2 and TRBJ2-7; possibly TRBD2 for D (5 bases). The CDR3 spans 15 residues. Germline CDR1 and CDR2: SNHLY and FYNNEI. Trimming shortened V by 6 bases and J by 8 bases, and 23 bases separated the two germline ends. CDR3 sequence reads: CASRGSLREAIKQYF. For the CDR3, the DNA is TGTGCCAGCAGGGGGTCCTTGAGGGAAGCTATAAAGCAGTACTTC.

This chain links TRBV19 with TRBJ2-1; a weak D match, TRBD1 (5 bases). The germline gives CDR1 LNHDA, CDR2 SQIVND (reference sequence). CDR3 length equals 15 residues. The V gene lost 5 bases and the J gene lost 6 bases, with 17 bases spanning the gap. The CDR3 coding sequence is TGTGCCAGTAGTGCTCTTGTGGGGCTGCGCAATGAGCAGTTCTTC. Translation gives CASSALVGLRNEQFF.

The chain employs TRBV29-1 and TRBJ1-3; D is unresolved. Germline V gives CDR1 SQVTM, CDR2 ANQGSEA. V was clipped by 2 bases and J by 2 bases, with 13 bases between them. The CDR3 runs 15 residues. In DNA form, the CDR3 reads TGCAGCGTTGAAAGGAGGATTCATACTGGAAACACCATATATTTT. This codes for CSVERRIHTGNTIYF.

This rearrangement joins TRBV9 to TRBJ2-5; D unclear. Trimming removed 4 bases from V and 5 bases from J, with 12 bases in between. Germline V gives CDR1 SGDLS, CDR2 YYNGEE. The CDR3 runs 13 residues. The CDR3 sequence: CASSSQSLETQYF. The CDR3, as DNA: TGTGCCAGCAGCTCCCAGTCCCTGGAGACCCAGTACTTC.

This clone was recorded once. The genes are TRBV28 and TRBJ1-4, with 7 bases aligning to TRBD1. CDR1 and CDR2 (germline): MDHEN, SYDVKM. This CDR3 comprises 17 residues. V was pared by 5 bases and J by 0 bases, with 9 bases of the junction left unmatched. Here the CDR3 reads CASSGGMGQTTNEKLFF. The CDR3 DNA sequence: TGTGCCAGCAGTGGGGGAATGGGACAGACAACTAATGAAAAACTGTTTTTT.

The chain couples TRBV7-2 to TRBJ1-1; no clear D gene. V gave up 5 bases and J gave up 1 base, with 8 bases separating them. Per the germline V gene, CDR1 is SGHTA and CDR2 is FQGNSA. The length of the CDR3 is 13 residues. CDR3 sequence reads: CASSLPPNTEAFF. In DNA, the CDR3 is TGTGCCAGCAGCCTCCCCCCGAACACTGAAGCTTTCTTT.

CDR3 nucleotides: TGCAGCGTTGTACTAGCGGGGGCCCCGGGCACCGGGGAGCTGTTTTTT. Translated: CSVVLAGAPGTGELFF. The gene calls are TRBV29-1 and TRBJ2-2; 11 bases are shared with TRBD2. In germline, CDR1 is SQVTM, CDR2 ANQGSEA. The CDR3 consists of 16 residues. The junction had 8 bases not matched to a gene; V was cut back by 4 bases and J by 4 bases.

This chain joins TRBV7-2 and TRBJ2-1; TRBD2 matches at 10 bases. CDR1 is SGHTA, CDR2 FQGNSA, per germline. The CDR3 spans 15 residues. Trimming removed 5 bases from V and 9 bases from J; junction bases left unmatched: 10. The CDR3 nucleotides read TGTGCCAGCAGCCGTAGCGGGGGGAAGAGGAGTGAGCAGTTCTTC. Translated: CASSRSGGKRSEQFF.

This chain links TRBV7-6 with TRBJ2-5; TRBD2 might be the D (6 bases). The germline V gene encodes CDR1 SGHVS and CDR2 FNYEAQ. This CDR3 contains 12 residues. V lost 5 bases and J 4 bases, leaving 8 bases between the germline ends. CDR3 residues: CASSPRGETQYF. The CDR3 DNA reads as TGTGCCAGCAGCCCGCGGGGAGAGACCCAGTACTTC.

On this clone: One end of the junction fails to match germline, which may point to a read error. This chain links TRBV7-7 with TRBJ2-1; 9 nucleotides match TRBD1. The CDR3 loop spans 17 amino acids. CDR1 SSHAT and CDR2 FNYEAQ come from the germline V gene (reference sequence). The CDR3 spells CASSFTPGQGPLNEQFF. CDR3 coding DNA: TGTGCTAGCAGCTTCACCCCGGGACAGGGACCCTTGAATGAGCAGTTCTTC. Together with reference TRBV7-7 and TRBJ2-1, the CDR3 gives the full variable domain: GAGVSQSPRYKVTKRGQDVTLRCDPISSHATLYWYQQALGQGPEFLTYFNYEAQPDKSGLPSDRFSAERPEGSISTLTIQRTEQRDSAMYRCASSFTPGQGPLNEQFFGPGTRLTVL.

The chain uses TRBV7-8 and TRBJ2-1; 7 bases align to TRBD2. Germline CDR1 SGHVS, CDR2 FQNEAQ. The CDR3 is 15 residues long. The V gene end was trimmed by 5 bases and the J gene end by 0 bases; junction bases not matched to a gene: 4. The CDR3 protein is CASSTAGPSYNEQFF. The CDR3 DNA reads TGTGCCAGCAGCACAGCGGGACCCTCCTACAATGAGCAGTTCTTC.

This chain uses TRBV18 with TRBJ2-3, with 9 bases aligning to TRBD1. Per the germline V gene, CDR1 is KGHSH and CDR2 is LQKENI. Trimming removed 6 bases from V and 3 bases from J; junction bases left unmatched: 7. The CDR3 runs to 15 residues. This chain's CDR3 is CASSRDRVATDTQYF. The CDR3 DNA sequence: TGTGCCAGCTCCCGGGACAGGGTCGCTACAGATACGCAGTATTTT.

This chain uses TRBV7-9 with TRBJ1-1, with D unclear. The germline V gene encodes CDR1 SEHNR and CDR2 FQNEAQ (reference sequence). CDR3 length: 15 amino acids. V was cut by 7 bases and J by 0 bases, with 15 bases left in between. The CDR3 DNA reads TGTGCCAGCACCCAGAGGGTAGTACTGAACACTGAAGCTTTCTTT. Protein sequence: CASTQRVVLNTEAFF.

The CDR3 DNA follows: TGTGCCAGCAGTCCGACCGCGGGGACCAATCAGCCCCAGCATTTT. This codes for CASSPTAGTNQPQHF. The rearrangement links TRBV3-1 (or the pseudogene TRBV3-2) to TRBJ1-5; D is possibly TRBD1 (5 bases). Trimming took off 6 bases at V and 3 bases at J, with 15 bases between the two ends. From germline, CDR1 is LGHDT and CDR2 YNNKEL (reference sequence). This CDR3 contains 15 residues.

The genes are TRBV28 and TRBJ2-3; 8 nucleotides match TRBD2. This CDR3 region has 17 residues. The V segment lost 1 base and the J segment 2 bases; nucleotides outside the gene matches: 8. CDR1 MDHEN and CDR2 SYDVKM come from the germline V gene. The CDR3 here is CASSLFGGASYTDTQYF. The CDR3 DNA follows: TGTGCCAGCAGTTTATTCGGGGGGGCTTCTTACACAGATACGCAGTATTTT. Supplemented by reference TRBV28 and TRBJ2-3, the full variable domain reads DVKVTQSSRYLVKRTGEKVFLECVQDMDHENMFWYRQDPGLGLRLIYFSYDVKMKEKGDIPEGYSVSREKKERFSLILESASTNQTSMYLCASSLFGGASYTDTQYFGPGTRLTVL.

J is TRBJ2-7 and V is TRBV5-1; no clear D gene. V was pared by 5 bases and J by 0 bases, with 12 bases between. The CDR3 is made up of 14 amino acids. Germline lookup yields CDR1 SGHRS and CDR2 YFSETQ. As DNA, the CDR3 is TGCGCCAGCAGACAAACCCTCCTCTCCTACGAGCAGTACTTC. Protein product: CASRQTLLSYEQYF.

This chain connects TRBV5-4 to TRBJ1-2; a possible D gene is TRBD1 (5 bases). Trimming removed 4 bases from V and 4 bases from J, with 11 bases in between. The CDR3 consists of 13 residues. Germline V CDR1 and CDR2: SGHNT, YYREEE (reference sequence). The CDR3 spells CASSPRGSYGYTF. For the CDR3, the DNA is TGTGCCAGCAGCCCTCGGGGGAGCTATGGCTACACCTTC.

This clone was seen a single time. The chain uses TRBV14 and TRBJ2-1; no clear D. V gave up 1 base and J gave up 6 bases, with 10 bases separating them. The CDR3 is 14 residues long. Germline CDR1 reads SGHDN; CDR2 reads FVKESK. The chain's CDR3 is CASSQVGWANEQFF. DNA of the CDR3: TGTGCCAGCAGCCAAGTAGGTTGGGCCAATGAGCAGTTCTTC.

The rearrangement joins TRBV11-2 to TRBJ2-3; TRBD2 agrees at 7 bases. Germline-derived CDR1 and CDR2 are SGHAT and FQNNGV. Unmatched junction bases numbered 13, after V lost 5 bases and J lost 5 bases. There are 16 residues in the CDR3. CDR3 loop: CASSVLGRGRGDTQYF. In DNA form, the CDR3 reads TGTGCCAGCAGCGTCTTAGGGCGGGGGAGGGGAGATACGCAGTATTTT.

This chain uses TRBV27 with TRBJ2-7; maybe TRBD2 (6 bases). Germline assignment: CDR1 MNHEY and CDR2 SMNVEV (reference sequence). Trimming pared 6 bases from V and 3 bases from J, leaving 12 bases between. This CDR3 has 13 residues. Here the CDR3 reads CASSRGLNYEQYV. In nucleotides, the CDR3 is TGTGCCAGCAGCCGGGGACTCAACTACGAGCAGTACGTC.

This rearrangement joins TRBV3-1 (or the pseudogene TRBV3-2) to TRBJ2-5, with D possibly TRBD1 on 6 matching bases. Germline loops: CDR1 LGHDT, CDR2 YNNKEL (reference sequence). Trimming cost V 4 bases and J 0 bases, with 18 bases left between them. The CDR3 loop spans 17 amino acids. CDR3 DNA sequence: TGTGCCAGCAGCCTTCCCCGGTCGAGGGGGTACCAAGAGACCCAGTACTTC. It specifies CASSLPRSRGYQETQYF.

The J gene is TRBJ1-4, the V gene TRBV19; no clear D. Germline values: CDR1 LNHDA, CDR2 SQIVND (reference sequence). The CDR3 contains 14 residues. V was clipped by 9 bases and J by 7 bases, with 18 bases between them. In nucleotides, the CDR3 is TGTGCCAGCAAGAGCGCGGCCGAAAGTGAAAAACTGTTTTTT. It encodes CASKSAAESEKLFF.

This clone was detected a few times. The chain recombines TRBV7-2 with TRBJ1-2; a weak D match, TRBD1 (5 bases). Trimming left V 1 base short and J 10 bases short, with 16 bases between. This CDR3 has 14 amino acids. Per germline, CDR1 SGHTA and CDR2 FQGNSA. The CDR3 here is CASSLGQIFGVYTF. CDR3 nucleotide sequence: TGTGCCAGCAGCTTAGGACAGATCTTCGGCGTCTACACCTTC.

This chain joins TRBV9 and TRBJ2-7, with 9 bases identical to TRBD2. The CDR3 consists of 15 residues. V gave up 0 bases and J gave up 2 bases; unmatched junction bases: 3. Germline V gene sequence: CDR1 SGDLS, CDR2 YYNGEE. In nucleotides, the CDR3 is TGTGCCAGCAGCGTAGCAGCTAGCGGGACCTACGAGCAGTACTTC. It specifies CASSVAASGTYEQYF. The full variable domain, completed using reference TRBV9 and TRBJ2-7, is DSGVTQTPKHLITATGQRVTLRCSPRSGDLSVYWYQQSLDQGLQFLIQYYNGEERAKGNILERFSAQQFPDLHSELNLSSLELGDSALYFCASSVAASGTYEQYFGPGTRLTVT.

The chain has TRBV7-8 and TRBJ2-7; D is possibly TRBD1 (5 bases). Trimming removed 5 bases from V and 0 bases from J, with 17 bases in between. The germline CDR1 and CDR2 sequences are SGHVS and FQNEAQ. CDR3 length: 16 amino acids. The CDR3: CASSLGQGTLSYEQYF. In DNA, the CDR3 is TGTGCCAGCAGCCTCGGGCAGGGTACCCTCTCCTACGAGCAGTACTTC.

V gene TRBV28 combines with J gene TRBJ2-7; 8 bases match TRBD2. There are 14 residues in the CDR3. CDR1 is MDHEN, CDR2 SYDVKM, per germline. Germline trimming cut 7 bases from V and 6 bases from J; bases unmatched to any gene: 11. The CDR3 reads CASTTGGALSEQYF. The CDR3 coding sequence is TGTGCCAGCACCACCGGGGGGGCTTTATCCGAGCAGTACTTC. The full variable domain, in which reference TRBV28 and TRBJ2-7 provide the parts outside the CDR3, is DVKVTQSSRYLVKRTGEKVFLECVQDMDHENMFWYRQDPGLGLRLIYFSYDVKMKEKGDIPEGYSVSREKKERFSLILESASTNQTSMYLCASTTGGALSEQYFGPGTRLTVT.